This TCR beta chain stems from a study of tumour-infiltrating T cells in Burkitt lymphoma. Study as a whole: Productive clonality predicted overall and progression-free survival.

Sequencing was performed with immunoSEQ multiplex PCR; in TCRdb, only in-frame clones are kept and a portion is missing. The profile shows some 5,800 clones, 10% of them singletons. Per germline, CDR1 ENHRY and CDR2 SYGVKD. V was shortened by 6 bases and J by 8 bases, with 20 bases between the two germline ends. There are 16 residues in the CDR3. The chain carries TRBV10-3 and TRBJ1-6; D perhaps matches TRBD1 (5 bases). The clonotype originates from a human donor with diffuse large B-cell lymphoma. Sequenced input: tumor tissue. The DNA for the CDR3 is TGTGCCATCAGCCGGACCGGGGGAGCGGAGGATTCACCCCTCCACTTT. Its translation is CAISRTGGAEDSPLHF.